A selection of T cell receptor beta chains follows, all from one sample in a study of blood T cell repertoires in COVID-19. Here immunoSEQ multiplex PCR was the method, and the copy in TCRdb shows in-frame clones only, minus some. The sample holds a few hundred thousand clones, about nine tenths seen once. What was sequenced was PBMCs or T cells enriched from blood (not recorded which). The source of these receptors is a woman aged 50 to 60 in a cohort exposed to, infected with or recovered from COVID-19 (not recorded which). The CDR3 runs from the conserved cysteine through the conserved F or W. The order of the fields is CDR3 protein, CDR3 DNA, D gene, J gene, clone size, V gene. The D gene is left open where the match is weak. Only some rows state a clone size, as once, few, many or a class for expanded clones.

CDR3: CASSWSGTGGRETQYF
DNA: TGTGCCAGCAGCTGGTCCGGGACAGGGGGCAGGGAGACCCAGTACTTC
D: TRBD1
J: TRBJ2-5
size: -
V: TRBV5-5

CDR3: CASGLASYGYTF
DNA: TGTGCTAGTGGTTTGGCCAGCTATGGCTACACCTTC
D: -
J: TRBJ1-2
size: once
V: TRBV12-5

CDR3: CASSLLGLSGNTIYF
DNA: TGTGCCAGCAGCTTGCTCGGGTTATCTGGAAACACCATATATTTT
D: -
J: TRBJ1-3
size: -
V: TRBV5-5

CDR3: CASSFESWGAAISTDTQYF
DNA: TGTGCCAGCAGCTTTGAATCTTGGGGAGCAGCGATTAGCACAGATACGCAGTATTTT
D: -
J: TRBJ2-3
size: -
V: TRBV7-2

CDR3: CASSLSGGTNTGELFF
DNA: TGCGCCAGCAGCTTAAGCGGGGGGACGAACACCGGGGAGCTGTTTTTT
D: TRBD2
J: TRBJ2-2
size: once
V: TRBV5-1

CDR3: CASGTGSDTGELFF
DNA: TGCGCCAGCGGGACAGGGAGCGACACCGGGGAGCTGTTTTTT
D: TRBD1
J: TRBJ2-2
size: -
V: TRBV5-1

CDR3: CASSQDRRGIYNSPLHF
DNA: TGCGCCAGCAGCCAAGATCGAAGGGGCATATATAATTCACCCCTCCACTTT
D: -
J: TRBJ1-6
size: -
V: TRBV4-3

CDR3: CATSSLTGDTEAFF
DNA: TGTGCCACCTCGTCTCTAACAGGGGACACTGAAGCTTTCTTT
D: TRBD1
J: TRBJ1-1
size: -
V: TRBV3-1/TRBV3-2

CDR3: CASSQDREGRELFF
DNA: TGCGCCAGCAGCCAAGATAGGGAGGGTAGGGAGCTGTTTTTT
D: TRBD2
J: TRBJ2-2
size: once
V: TRBV4-1

CDR3: CASSSDRVRVKLFF
DNA: TGTGCCAGCAGCTCCGACAGGGTTCGGGTAAAACTGTTTTTT
D: TRBD1
J: TRBJ1-4
size: -
V: TRBV6-5

CDR3: CASSIESQETQYF
DNA: TGTGCCAGTAGTATAGAGAGCCAAGAGACCCAGTACTTC
D: -
J: TRBJ2-5
size: few
V: TRBV19

CDR3: CASSSGGEGGYTF
DNA: TGCGCCAGCAGCTCTGGAGGGGAAGGCGGCTACACCTTC
D: -
J: TRBJ1-2
size: -
V: TRBV5-1

CDR3: CASSLSLASYNEQFF
DNA: TGTGCCAGCAGCTTATCGCTAGCCTCCTACAATGAGCAGTTCTTC
D: -
J: TRBJ2-1
size: -
V: TRBV7-2

CDR3: CASSARDTLNTDTQYF
DNA: TGTGCCAGCAGCGCAAGGGACACCTTGAACACAGATACGCAGTATTTT
D: -
J: TRBJ2-3
size: -
V: TRBV9

CDR3: CASGPTSGGAGEQYF
DNA: TGTGCCAGCGGACCAACTAGCGGGGGGGCGGGCGAGCAGTACTTC
D: TRBD2
J: TRBJ2-7
size: -
V: TRBV28

CDR3: CASSLGRYQPQHF
DNA: TGTGCCAGCAGTTTAGGGAGGTATCAGCCCCAGCATTTT
D: -
J: TRBJ1-5
size: -
V: TRBV28

CDR3: CAWSSSYGYTF
DNA: TGTGCCTGGAGTTCCAGCTATGGCTACACCTTC
D: -
J: TRBJ1-2
size: -
V: TRBV30

CDR3: CASSQVYEKLFF
DNA: TGCGCCAGCAGCCAAGTCTATGAAAAACTGTTTTTT
D: -
J: TRBJ1-4
size: -
V: TRBV4-1